This T cell receptor beta chain was recorded in a study of T cell responses to AZD1222 COVID-19 vaccine. Measured with immunoSEQ multiplex PCR; TCRdb has only the in-frame clones, and not every one. The sample lists 150,000 or so clones; 85% to 95% were seen once. Germline V CDR1 and CDR2: SNHLY, FYNNEI. Trimming stripped 6 bases from V and 5 bases from J, with 20 bases between. This CDR3 spans 15 amino acids. The sequence was obtained from an adult in good health. The chain employs TRBV2 and TRBJ2-7; no clear D gene. Here the sequenced sample was peripheral blood, taken on day 0 of AZD1222 vaccination. CDR3 residues: CASRDRELRIHEQYF. In DNA form, the CDR3 reads TGTGCCAGCAGGGACCGTGAGCTCCGTATCCACGAGCAGTACTTC.